The 22 T cell receptor beta chains listed next were all sequenced from one sample in a study of blood T cell repertoires in COVID-19. Here immunoSEQ multiplex PCR was the method, and the copy in TCRdb shows in-frame clones only, minus some. The sample contains 230,000 or so clones, around 84% of which appear only once. The specimen sequenced was peripheral blood. The origin of the receptors is a woman between 40 and 55 years old who had recovered from COVID-19.

This clone was found once. This chain joins TRBV2 and TRBJ1-2; 9 bases map to TRBD1. The CDR3 length is 14 residues. Germline CDR1 SNHLY, CDR2 FYNNEI. The V gene end was trimmed by 9 bases and the J gene end by 2 bases; junction bases not matched to a gene: 7. This chain's CDR3 is CARKDRGKNYGYTF. CDR3 sequence (DNA): TGTGCCAGAAAGGACAGGGGCAAAAACTATGGCTACACCTTC.

The chain is built from TRBV6-5 and TRBJ2-6, with D possibly being TRBD1 (5 bases). Trimming pared 5 bases from V and 2 bases from J, leaving 10 bases between. This CDR3 contains 15 residues. CDR1 and CDR2 (germline): MNHEY, SVGAGI. The CDR3 region has the DNA TGTGCCAGCAGTCAGGGCGGCGCTGGGGCCAACGTCCTGACTTTC. It yields the protein CASSQGGAGANVLTF.

V usage is TRBV18 and J usage is TRBJ2-7; 8 bases match TRBD2. The CDR3 contains 14 residues. With V trimmed by 5 bases and J by 0 bases, 3 bases remained unmatched. Germline V gives CDR1 KGHSH, CDR2 LQKENI. The CDR3 DNA reads as TGTGCCAGCTCAATGGCGGGGGGCTCCTACGAGCAGTACTTC. Translation gives CASSMAGGSYEQYF.

The chain couples TRBV7-9 to TRBJ2-6; TRBD1 matches 9 bases. The CDR3 loop spans 18 amino acids. The germline V gene has CDR1 SEHNR and CDR2 FQNEAQ (reference sequence). V lost 5 bases and J lost 4; bases outside the gene matches: 12. CDR3 in amino acids: CASSQGTGSVEGANVLTF. The DNA of the CDR3 is TGTGCCAGCAGCCAGGGGACAGGGTCTGTGGAGGGGGCCAACGTCCTGACTTTC.

The table lists this clone with a count of one. The rearrangement links TRBV19 to TRBJ2-7; TRBD1 matches 7 bases. The CDR3 consists of 15 residues. The junction had 11 bases not matched to a gene; V was cut back by 6 bases and J by 3 bases. Germline assignment: CDR1 LNHDA and CDR2 SQIVND (reference sequence). The DNA of the CDR3 is TGTGCCAGTAGCCAAGGGGCGACAGGGAACTACGAGCAGTACTTC. As protein: CASSQGATGNYEQYF.

The gene calls are TRBV19 and TRBJ1-2; tentative D call: TRBD1 (6 bases). The CDR3 consists of 15 residues. Trimming pared 4 bases from V and 3 bases from J, leaving 15 bases between. CDR1 and CDR2 from the germline V gene are LNHDA and SQIVND (reference sequence). The CDR3 spells CASSTAEQGHYGYTF. In DNA, the CDR3 is TGTGCCAGTAGTACCGCCGAACAGGGCCACTATGGCTACACCTTC.

This sequence joins TRBV6-5 and TRBJ2-7; 7 bases are a match to TRBD1. After removal of 0 bases from V and 2 bases from J, the junction contained 7 bases not matched to a gene. This CDR3 has 16 residues. The germline V gene encodes CDR1 MNHEY and CDR2 SVGAGI. CDR3 sequence: CASSYSRTGQTYEQYF. The CDR3 nucleotides read TGTGCCAGCAGTTACTCCCGGACAGGCCAAACCTACGAGCAGTACTTC.

This clone was detected only a few times. The rearrangement uses TRBV7-9 and TRBJ1-2, with D maybe TRBD1 (6 bases). The germline V gene encodes CDR1 SEHNR and CDR2 FQNEAQ (reference sequence). The CDR3 is made up of 13 amino acids. The germline V and J ends were trimmed by 2 bases and 5 bases, with 9 bases remaining between them. The CDR3 region has the DNA TGTGCCAGCAGCTTACCACAGGGATATGGCTACACCTTC. Amino acid sequence: CASSLPQGYGYTF.

The genes are TRBV20-1 and TRBJ1-5; possibly TRBD1 for D (5 bases). The germline gives CDR1 DFQATT, CDR2 SNEGSKA (reference sequence). The ends were cut back, 3 bases at V and 5 bases at J, with 14 bases in the middle. The CDR3 spans 14 residues. The CDR3 spells CSASQGQAYQPQHF. The CDR3 DNA sequence: TGCAGTGCTAGTCAGGGCCAGGCCTATCAGCCCCAGCATTTT.

The chain recombines TRBV11-2 with TRBJ1-6; TRBD1 matches 8 bases. This CDR3 region has 15 residues. The V gene's germline CDR1 is SGHAT and CDR2 FQNNGV. V gave up 6 bases and J gave up 9 bases; unmatched junction bases: 10. CDR3 sequence: CASSSAGGWGSPLHF. CDR3 coding DNA: TGTGCCAGCAGTTCTGCAGGGGGCTGGGGTTCACCCCTCCACTTT.

A single count supports this clone. CDR3 residues: CASSINNRVATNEKLFF. CDR3 DNA: TGTGCCAGTAGTATCAATAACAGGGTGGCAACTAATGAAAAACTGTTTTTT. The chain is built from TRBV19 and TRBJ1-4; D is possibly TRBD1 (6 bases). Germline loops: CDR1 LNHDA, CDR2 SQIVND (reference sequence). Trimming removed 3 bases at V and 0 bases at J, with 14 bases between. CDR3 size: 17 residues.

The chain recombines TRBV29-1 with TRBJ2-7, with 8 bases matching TRBD1. Germline lookup yields CDR1 SQVTM and CDR2 ANQGSEA. The CDR3 consists of 15 residues. J gave up 5 bases and V 4 bases, and 13 bases lay outside the gene matches. The CDR3 region is CSVGLTGQGFNEQYF. CDR3 DNA sequence: TGCAGCGTTGGATTAACAGGACAGGGTTTCAACGAGCAGTACTTC.

The gene calls are TRBV25-1 and TRBJ2-5, with D unclear. This CDR3 has 14 residues. Trimming stripped 3 bases from V and 1 base from J, with 9 bases between. Germline V gene data show CDR1 as MGHDK and CDR2 as SYGVNS. CDR3 in DNA: TGTGCCAGCAGTGATTCCAACAGCCAAGAGACCCAGTACTTC. Translated, it gives CASSDSNSQETQYF.

The rearrangement joins TRBV5-8 to TRBJ2-1; 14 nucleotides align to TRBD2. Germline CDR1 is SGHTS and CDR2 is YDEGEE. The V gene end was trimmed by 1 base and the J gene end by 5 bases; junction bases not matched to a gene: 8. This CDR3 has 18 residues. The CDR3 DNA reads TGTGCCAGCAGCTTGATGATGGGACTAGCGGGGGCAAACAATGAGCAGTTCTTC. The encoded protein is CASSLMMGLAGANNEQFF.

This chain connects TRBV27 to TRBJ1-2; TRBD1 aligns across 7 bases. Unmatched junction bases numbered 11, after V lost 3 bases and J lost 1 base. CDR3 length: 17 residues. The germline gives CDR1 MNHEY, CDR2 SMNVEV (reference sequence). The CDR3 DNA reads as TGTGCCAGCAGTTTCATGCGGGACAGTCTGGGTAACTATGGCTACACCTTC. This encodes CASSFMRDSLGNYGYTF.

The CDR3 here is CSVTHRYEQYF. As DNA, the CDR3 is TGCAGCGTGACTCACAGGTACGAGCAGTACTTC. The rearrangement links TRBV29-1 to TRBJ2-7; possible D gene TRBD1, 5 bases. CDR3 length: 11 residues. Germline V lookup: CDR1 SQVTM, CDR2 ANQGSEA. V was trimmed by 6 bases and J by 4 bases, leaving 10 bases between them.

A single count supports this clone. V is TRBV19 and J is TRBJ2-1; 14 bases map to TRBD2. Germline V lookup: CDR1 LNHDA, CDR2 SQIVND (reference sequence). The CDR3 has 17 amino acids. The J segment lost 7 bases and the V segment lost 6 bases, leaving 11 bases of the junction unmatched. The CDR3 region has the DNA TGTGCCAGTAGCGCTCCGGTCGGACTAGCGGGGGGTAATGAGCAGTTCTTC. It encodes CASSAPVGLAGGNEQFF. Full variable domain (outside the CDR3, taken from reference TRBV19 and TRBJ2-1): DGGITQSPKYLFRKEGQNVTLSCEQNLNHDAMYWYRQDPGQGLRLIYYSQIVNDFQKGDIAEGYSVSREKKESFPLTVTSAQKNPTAFYLCASSAPVGLAGGNEQFFGPGTRLTVL.

The chain is built from TRBV7-2 and TRBJ1-2, with a possible D match to TRBD1 (5 bases). Trimming cost V 2 bases and J 4 bases, with 11 bases left between them. CDR3 length: 14 amino acids. Germline V gives CDR1 SGHTA, CDR2 FQGNSA. The CDR3 region has the DNA TGTGCCAGCAGCTTATCGGCAGGGCCCTATGGCTACACCTTC. It translates to CASSLSAGPYGYTF.

J is TRBJ1-5 and V is TRBV6-6, with 10 bases that match TRBD1. Trimming took 7 bases from V and 6 from J; bases not matched to a gene: 9. The CDR3 is 15 amino acids. CDR1 is MNHNY, CDR2 SVGAGI, per germline (reference sequence). DNA for the CDR3: TGTGCCAGCATTACAGGACAGGGGGACAGTCAGCCCCAGCATTTT. This codes for CASITGQGDSQPQHF.

This CDR3 is CASSYSFADTQYF. CDR3 sequence (DNA): TGTGCCAGCAGTTACTCGTTCGCAGATACGCAGTATTTT. The gene calls are TRBV6-5 and TRBJ2-3; D gene uncertain. V lost 0 bases to trimming and J lost 4 bases, with 5 bases between them. The CDR3 consists of 13 residues. CDR1 and CDR2 from the germline V gene are MNHEY and SVGAGI.

The chain recombines TRBV28 with TRBJ2-6; TRBD1 matches at 7 bases. Trimming at V came to 4 bases and at J to 2 bases, leaving 2 bases not matched to a gene. The CDR3 has 15 residues. Germline assignment: CDR1 MDHEN and CDR2 SYDVKM. The CDR3 nucleotides are TGTGCCAGCAGTTCCCAGGGGGCTGGGGCCAACGTCCTGACTTTC. Its translation is CASSSQGAGANVLTF.

The V call is TRBV29-1, the J call TRBJ2-3, with TRBD1 identical over 10 bases. Germline V gives CDR1 SQVTM, CDR2 ANQGSEA. The CDR3 spans 14 residues. The trim removed 6 bases at V and 4 bases at J, leaving 7 bases unmatched. The CDR3 bases are TGCAGCGTCGACGGGACAGGGGTGGCAGATACGCAGTATTTT. Its translation is CSVDGTGVADTQYF.